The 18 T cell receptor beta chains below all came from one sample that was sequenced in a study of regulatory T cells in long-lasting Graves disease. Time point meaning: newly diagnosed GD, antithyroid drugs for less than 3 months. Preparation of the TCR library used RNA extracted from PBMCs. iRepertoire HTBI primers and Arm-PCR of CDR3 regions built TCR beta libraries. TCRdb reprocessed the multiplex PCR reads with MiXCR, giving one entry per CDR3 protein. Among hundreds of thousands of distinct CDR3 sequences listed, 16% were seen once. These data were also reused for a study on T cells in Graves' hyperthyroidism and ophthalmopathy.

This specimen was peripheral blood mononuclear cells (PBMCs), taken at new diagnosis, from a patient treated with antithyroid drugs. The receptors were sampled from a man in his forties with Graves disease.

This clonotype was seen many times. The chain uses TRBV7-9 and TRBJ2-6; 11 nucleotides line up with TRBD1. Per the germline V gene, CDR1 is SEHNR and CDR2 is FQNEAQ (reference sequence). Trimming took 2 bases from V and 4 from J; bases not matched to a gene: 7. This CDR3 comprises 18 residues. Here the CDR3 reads CASSLRGTGGPGANVLTF. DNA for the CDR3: TGTGCCAGCAGCTTACGAGGGACAGGGGGGCCGGGGGCCAACGTCCTGACTTTC.

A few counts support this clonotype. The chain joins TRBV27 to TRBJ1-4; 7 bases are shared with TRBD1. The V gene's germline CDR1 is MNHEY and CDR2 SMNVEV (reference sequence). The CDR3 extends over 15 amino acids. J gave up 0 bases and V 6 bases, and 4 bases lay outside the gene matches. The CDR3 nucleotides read TGTGCCAGCAGAACAGGGACAGCAACTAATGAAAAACTGTTTTTT. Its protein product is CASRTGTATNEKLFF.

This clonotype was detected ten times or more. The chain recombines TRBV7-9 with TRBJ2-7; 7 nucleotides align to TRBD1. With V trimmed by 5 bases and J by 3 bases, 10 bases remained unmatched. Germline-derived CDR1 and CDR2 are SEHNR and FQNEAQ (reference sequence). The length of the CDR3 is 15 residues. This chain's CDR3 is CASSRRQGGDYEQYF. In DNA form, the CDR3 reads TGTGCCAGCAGCCGACGACAAGGGGGCGACTACGAGCAGTACTTC.

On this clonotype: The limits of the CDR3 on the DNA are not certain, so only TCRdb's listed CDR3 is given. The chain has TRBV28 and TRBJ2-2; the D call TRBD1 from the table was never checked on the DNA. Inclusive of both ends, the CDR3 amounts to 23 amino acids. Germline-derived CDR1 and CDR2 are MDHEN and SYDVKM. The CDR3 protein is CAITPGQPPYEQYFGPATGELFF.

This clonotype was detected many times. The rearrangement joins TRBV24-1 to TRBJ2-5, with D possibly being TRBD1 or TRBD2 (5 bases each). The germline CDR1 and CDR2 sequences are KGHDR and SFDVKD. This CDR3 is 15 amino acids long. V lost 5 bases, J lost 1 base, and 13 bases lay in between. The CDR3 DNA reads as TGTGCCACCAGTGGAGGGGAAGGGATCCAAGAGACCCAGTACTTC. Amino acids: CATSGGEGIQETQYF.

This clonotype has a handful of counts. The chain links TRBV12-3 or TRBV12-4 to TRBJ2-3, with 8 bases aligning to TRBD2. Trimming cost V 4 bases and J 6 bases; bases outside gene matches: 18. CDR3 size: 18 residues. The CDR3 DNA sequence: TGTGCCAGCAGTTCGACCACCCATTCGAGCGGGGGAGGGGATACGCAGTATTTT. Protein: CASSSTTHSSGGGDTQYF.

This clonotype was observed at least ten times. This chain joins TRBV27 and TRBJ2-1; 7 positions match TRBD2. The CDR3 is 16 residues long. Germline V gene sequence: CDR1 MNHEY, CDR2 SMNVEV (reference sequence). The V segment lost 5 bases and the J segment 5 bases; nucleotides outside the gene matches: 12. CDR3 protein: CASSIFGLAENNEQFF. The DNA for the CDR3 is TGTGCCAGCAGTATCTTCGGGCTAGCGGAAAACAATGAGCAGTTCTTC.

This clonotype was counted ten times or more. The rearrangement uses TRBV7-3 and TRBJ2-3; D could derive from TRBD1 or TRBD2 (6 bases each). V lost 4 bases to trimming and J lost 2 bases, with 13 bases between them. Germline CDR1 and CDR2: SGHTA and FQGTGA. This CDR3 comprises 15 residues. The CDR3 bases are TGTGCCAGCAGCTCAGCCGGGGGCCACACAGATACGCAGTATTTT. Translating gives CASSSAGGHTDTQYF.

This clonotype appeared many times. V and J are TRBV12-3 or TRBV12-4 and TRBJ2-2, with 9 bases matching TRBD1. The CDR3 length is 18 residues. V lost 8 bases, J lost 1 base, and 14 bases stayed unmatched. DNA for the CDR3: TGTGCCAGCGCCCCCGGGACAGGGAGGAGGAAGAACACCGGGGAGCTGTTTTTT. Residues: CASAPGTGRRKNTGELFF.

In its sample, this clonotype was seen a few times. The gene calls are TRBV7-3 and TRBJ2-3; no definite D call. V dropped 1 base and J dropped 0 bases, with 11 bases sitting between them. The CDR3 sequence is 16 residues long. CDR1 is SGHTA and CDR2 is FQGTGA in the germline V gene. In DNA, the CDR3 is TGTGCCAGCAGCTTAAATTCGATGGCAAGCACAGATACGCAGTATTTT. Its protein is CASSLNSMASTDTQYF.

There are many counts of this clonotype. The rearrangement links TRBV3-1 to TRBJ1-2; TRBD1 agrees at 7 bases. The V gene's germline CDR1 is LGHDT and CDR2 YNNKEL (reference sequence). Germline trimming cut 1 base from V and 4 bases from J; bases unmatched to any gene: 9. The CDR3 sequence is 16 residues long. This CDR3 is CASSQGLLGDSYGYTF. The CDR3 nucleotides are TGTGCCAGCAGCCAAGGTTTATTAGGGGACAGCTATGGCTACACCTTC.

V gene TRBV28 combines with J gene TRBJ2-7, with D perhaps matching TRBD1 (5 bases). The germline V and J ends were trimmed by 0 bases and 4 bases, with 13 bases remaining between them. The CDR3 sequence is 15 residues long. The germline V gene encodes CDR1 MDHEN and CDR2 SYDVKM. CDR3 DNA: TGTGCCAGCAGTTTATGGGGTAATGGGGCTTACGAGCAGTACTTC. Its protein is CASSLWGNGAYEQYF.

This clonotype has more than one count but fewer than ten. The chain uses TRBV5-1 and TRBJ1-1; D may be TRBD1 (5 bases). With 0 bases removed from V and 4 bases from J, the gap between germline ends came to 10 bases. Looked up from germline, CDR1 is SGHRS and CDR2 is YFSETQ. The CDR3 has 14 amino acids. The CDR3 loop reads CASSLGGGSTEAFF. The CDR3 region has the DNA TGCGCCAGCAGCTTGGGGGGGGGGAGCACTGAAGCTTTCTTT. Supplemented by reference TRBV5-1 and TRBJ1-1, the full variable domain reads KAGVTQTPRYLIKTRGQQVTLSCSPISGHRSVSWYQQTPGQGLQFLFEYFSETQRNKGNFPGRFSGRQFSNSRSEMNVSTLELGDSALYLCASSLGGGSTEAFFGQGTRLTVV.

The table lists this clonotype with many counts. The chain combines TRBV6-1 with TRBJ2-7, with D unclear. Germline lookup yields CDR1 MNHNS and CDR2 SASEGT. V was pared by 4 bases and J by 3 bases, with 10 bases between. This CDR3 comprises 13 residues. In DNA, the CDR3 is TGTGCCAGCAGTGCCCACCCGGGCTACGAGCAGTACTTC. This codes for CASSAHPGYEQYF.

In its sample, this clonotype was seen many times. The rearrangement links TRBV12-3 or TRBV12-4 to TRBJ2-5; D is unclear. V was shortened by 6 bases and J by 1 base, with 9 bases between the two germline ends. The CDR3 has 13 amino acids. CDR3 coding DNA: TGTGCCAGCAGCTTGACACCCCAAGAGACCCAGTACTTC. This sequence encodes CASSLTPQETQYF.

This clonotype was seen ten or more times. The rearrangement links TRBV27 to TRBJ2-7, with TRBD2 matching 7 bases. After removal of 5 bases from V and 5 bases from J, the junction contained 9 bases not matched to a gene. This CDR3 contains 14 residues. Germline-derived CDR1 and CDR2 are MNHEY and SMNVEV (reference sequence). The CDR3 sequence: CASSPGRGGNEQYF. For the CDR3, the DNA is TGTGCCAGCAGTCCAGGGAGGGGTGGCAACGAGCAGTACTTC.

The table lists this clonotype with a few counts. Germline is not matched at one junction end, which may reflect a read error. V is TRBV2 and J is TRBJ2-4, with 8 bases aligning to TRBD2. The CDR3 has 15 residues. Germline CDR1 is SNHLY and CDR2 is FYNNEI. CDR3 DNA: TGTGCCAGCGGAACGACCGGGGGGGCCAAAAACATTCGGTACTTC. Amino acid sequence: CASGTTGGAKNIRYF.

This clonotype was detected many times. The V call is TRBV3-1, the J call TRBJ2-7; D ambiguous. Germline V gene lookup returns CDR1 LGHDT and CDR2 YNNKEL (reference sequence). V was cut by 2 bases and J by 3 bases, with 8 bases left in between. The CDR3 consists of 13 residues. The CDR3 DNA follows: TGTGCCAGCAGCCAATATAAAGGCTACGAGCAGTACTTC. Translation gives CASSQYKGYEQYF.